These 25 T cell receptor beta chains were all obtained from the same sample, sequenced in a study of CD8 T cells in ankylosing spondylitis. TCRdb used MiXCR to reprocess the 5' RACE reads, holding one entry per CDR3 protein. The table lists 36,000 or so distinct CDR3 sequences, 11% of them singletons, with around 21% in the top ten. Sequencing was done on a sample of synovial fluid, either unsorted or a sorted T cell fraction (not recorded which). All receptors come from a male donor with ankylosing spondylitis.

This clonotype has more than one count but fewer than ten. The CDR3 protein is CASSLFSGEPGEQFF. CDR3 sequence (DNA): TGTGCCAGCAGCTTGTTTTCCGGGGAACCGGGTGAGCAGTTCTTC. The gene calls are TRBV5-8 and TRBJ2-1; possibly TRBD2 for D (5 bases). With 1 base removed from V and 9 bases from J, the gap between germline ends came to 17 bases. The CDR3 runs 15 residues. Germline values: CDR1 SGHTS, CDR2 YDEGEE.

The rearrangement links TRBV14 to TRBJ2-1, with 11 bases identical to TRBD2. CDR1 SGHDN and CDR2 FVKESK come from the germline V gene. CDR3 size: 24 residues. V was clipped by 3 bases and J by 0 bases; unmatched bases: 25. This CDR3 is CASSHYPSGLAGGWGKNSYNEQFF. As DNA, the CDR3 is TGTGCCAGCAGCCACTACCCCTCAGGTCTAGCGGGAGGCTGGGGGAAAAACTCCTACAATGAGCAGTTCTTC. The full variable domain, rest sourced from reference TRBV14 and TRBJ2-1, is EAGVTQFPSHSVIEKGQTVTLRCDPISGHDNLYWYRRVMGKEIKFLLHFVKESKQDESGMPNNRFLAERTGGTYSTLKVQPAELEDSGVYFCASSHYPSGLAGGWGKNSYNEQFFGPGTRLTVL.

This clonotype has only a few counts. The V call is TRBV13, the J call TRBJ2-5; the match to TRBD1 covers 9 bases. Looked up from germline, CDR1 is PRHDT and CDR2 is FYEKMQ (reference sequence). The CDR3 loop spans 16 amino acids. V trimming: 5 bases; J trimming: 4 bases; junction bases outside the gene matches: 11. The DNA for the CDR3 is TGTGCCAGCAGCCCTGGGACAGGGACGATTCCAGAGACCCAGTACTTC. Translating it yields CASSPGTGTIPETQYF.

This clonotype turned up a few times. The chain employs TRBV7-3 and TRBJ2-7; the D call may be TRBD1 or TRBD2 (7 bases each). In germline, CDR1 is SGHTA, CDR2 FQGTGA. The CDR3 extends over 14 amino acids. The V and J ends lost 8 bases and 7 bases respectively, with 21 bases between them. The CDR3 loop is CASGPTGAGGEQYF. Here the CDR3 DNA reads TGTGCCAGCGGACCTACAGGGGCCGGGGGGGAGCAGTACTTC.

This clonotype is a singleton in its sample. V usage is TRBV30 and J usage is TRBJ1-3, with D unresolved. Germline V gene sequence: CDR1 GTSNPN, CDR2 SVGIG (reference sequence). Trimming shortened V by 0 bases and J by 0 bases, and 3 bases separated the two germline ends. The CDR3 is made up of 13 amino acids. The CDR3 nucleotides read TGTGCCTGGAGTGTTACCTCTGGAAACACCATATATTTT. Translated, it gives CAWSVTSGNTIYF.

The CDR3 protein is CATNSGIHTGELFF. CDR3 nucleotide sequence: TGTGCCACAAACAGCGGGATCCACACCGGGGAGCTGTTTTTT. This rearrangement joins TRBV19 to TRBJ2-2, with 7 positions matching TRBD2. CDR1 is LNHDA and CDR2 is SQIVND in the germline V gene (reference sequence). This CDR3 is 14 amino acids long. J lost 3 bases, V lost 10 bases, and 8 bases had no gene match.

The CDR3 sequence is CASSGSGDREGYNEQFF. The CDR3 bases are TGTGCCAGCAGCGGAAGCGGGGACAGGGAAGGCTACAATGAGCAGTTCTTC. This chain connects TRBV5-4 to TRBJ2-1, with 9 bases matching TRBD1. V lost 4 bases and J lost 3; bases outside the gene matches: 11. Germline loops: CDR1 SGHNT, CDR2 YYREEE (reference sequence). This CDR3 region has 17 residues.

This clonotype occurred a few times. The chain recombines TRBV11-2 with TRBJ1-5; TRBD1 might be the D (5 bases). CDR3 size: 15 residues. Germline V CDR1 and CDR2: SGHAT, FQNNGV. Trimming left V 0 bases short and J 6 bases short, with 12 bases between. Here the CDR3 reads CASSLEGTPFQPQHF. The CDR3, as DNA: TGTGCCAGCAGCTTAGAAGGGACCCCCTTTCAGCCCCAGCATTTT.

The genes are TRBV7-7 and TRBJ2-3; no clear D gene. V gave up 1 base and J gave up 0 bases, with 8 bases separating them. The CDR3 contains 15 residues. Germline CDR1 reads SSHAT; CDR2 reads FNYEAQ (reference sequence). The CDR3 region has the DNA TGTGCCAGCAGCTTAGGGCAGACTAGCACAGATACGCAGTATTTT. Translated: CASSLGQTSTDTQYF.

A few counts support this clonotype. This chain connects TRBV12-3 or TRBV12-4 to TRBJ1-6, with unresolved D. V was clipped by 7 bases and J by 5 bases, with 12 bases between them. The CDR3 extends over 14 amino acids. CDR3 in DNA: TGTGCCAGCACGGAATATCCAGATAATTCACCCCTCCACTTT. Translation: CASTEYPDNSPLHF.

This clonotype was seen repeatedly, ten times or more. This chain connects TRBV6-5 to TRBJ1-3; D is unclear. CDR1 is MNHEY, CDR2 SVGAGI, per germline. The CDR3 sequence is 15 residues long. The germline V and J ends were trimmed by 4 bases and 0 bases, with 10 bases remaining between them. The CDR3 loop reads CASSSHPDSGNTIYF. The CDR3 DNA is TGTGCCAGCAGTTCCCACCCCGACTCTGGAAACACCATATATTTT.

As for this clonotype: A clone one base away is much larger, so this may be a read error. This chain connects TRBV7-3 to TRBJ2-3, with D perhaps TRBD2 (5 bases). Germline CDR1 is SGHTA and CDR2 is FQGTGA. Trimming pared 5 bases from V and 0 bases from J, leaving 12 bases between. The CDR3 loop spans 15 amino acids. CDR3 DNA sequence: TGTGCCAGCAGCACAGCGGAAGCTAGCACAGATACGCAGTATTTT. Its translation: CASSTAEASTDTQYF.

In this sample, this clonotype turned up many times. The chain combines TRBV10-3 with TRBJ2-6, with D hard to call. Germline loops: CDR1 ENHRY, CDR2 SYGVKD. Trimming removed 4 bases at V and 7 bases at J, with 8 bases between. The CDR3 consists of 13 residues. The CDR3 DNA reads as TGTGCCATCAGTGGGGCCGATGCCAACGTCCTGACTTTC. Translating gives CAISGADANVLTF.

The rearrangement uses TRBV4-1 and TRBJ1-4, with D tentatively TRBD1 (6 bases). The CDR3 totals 16 residues. Germline V gives CDR1 MGHRA, CDR2 YSYEKL. V was cut by 2 bases and J by 0 bases, with 10 bases left in between. CDR3 in amino acids: CASSQFRQATNEKLFF. Here the CDR3 DNA reads TGCGCCAGCAGCCAATTTCGACAGGCAACTAATGAAAAACTGTTTTTT.

The V call is TRBV19, the J call TRBJ2-3; 7 bases align to TRBD2. V lost 7 bases and J lost 0; bases outside the gene matches: 7. The germline CDR1 and CDR2 sequences are LNHDA and SQIVND (reference sequence). This CDR3 is built from 15 residues. The CDR3 is CASKLGLVSTDTQYF. As DNA, the CDR3 is TGTGCCAGTAAGCTAGGACTAGTGAGCACAGATACGCAGTATTTT.

In its sample, this clonotype is medium-sized. Here the CDR3 DNA reads TGTGCCAGCAGTTCCTCCGGGACGGGATACGAGCAGTACTTC. This sequence encodes CASSSSGTGYEQYF. This chain links TRBV12-3 or TRBV12-4 with TRBJ2-7, with D possibly being TRBD1 or TRBD2 (5 bases each). V shed 4 bases and J shed 4 bases, with 14 bases lying between them. The CDR3 loop spans 14 amino acids.

This chain uses TRBV6-2 or TRBV6-3 with TRBJ2-2, with D perhaps matching TRBD2 (5 bases). This CDR3 spans 17 amino acids. Trimming pared 2 bases from V and 4 bases from J, leaving 17 bases between. Germline CDR1 is MNHEY and CDR2 is SVGEGT. CDR3 amino acids: CASSYELGSTSTGELFF. CDR3 DNA sequence: TGTGCCAGCAGTTACGAGCTGGGGAGTACGAGCACCGGGGAGCTGTTTTTT.

This clonotype was counted between two and nine times. The chain employs TRBV25-1 and TRBJ2-7; D gene unclear. The CDR3 is 13 amino acids. V lost 3 bases and J 0 bases, leaving 6 bases between the germline ends. Germline lookup yields CDR1 MGHDK and CDR2 SYGVNS. CDR3 DNA: TGTGCCAGCAGTGATAGCAGCTCCTACGAGCAGTACTTC. This encodes CASSDSSSYEQYF.

This clonotype was seen at least ten times. V usage is TRBV5-1 and J usage is TRBJ1-3; D is unresolved. This CDR3 is built from 15 residues. Trimming took 4 bases from V and 0 from J, leaving 11 bases between them. The V gene's germline CDR1 is SGHRS and CDR2 YFSETQ. CDR3 DNA: TGCGCCAGCAGCCTGTGGGCAGCCTCTGGAAACACCATATATTTT. Encoded protein: CASSLWAASGNTIYF.

There are many counts of this clonotype. The chain is built from TRBV4-3 and TRBJ2-3; D is unclear. The CDR3 extends over 12 amino acids. Germline loops: CDR1 LGHNA, CDR2 YSLEER. With 3 bases removed from V and 8 bases from J, the gap between germline ends came to 9 bases. The CDR3 DNA reads as TGCGCCAGCAGCCAGGTCGGTCGTACGCAGTATTTT. Translation: CASSQVGRTQYF.

This clonotype was observed a handful of times. The chain joins TRBV11-2 to TRBJ2-7; a weak D match, TRBD2 (6 bases). The V end was cut by 0 bases, the J end by 0 bases, with 9 bases between. CDR1 is SGHAT, CDR2 FQNNGV, per germline. The CDR3 length is 15 residues. In DNA, the CDR3 is TGTGCCAGCAGCTTAGATGGGGGAGGCTCCTACGAGCAGTACTTC. Residues: CASSLDGGGSYEQYF.

This rearrangement joins TRBV7-3 to TRBJ2-2; D perhaps matches TRBD1 (5 bases). The V gene's germline CDR1 is SGHTA and CDR2 FQGTGA. V lost 5 bases to trimming and J lost 3 bases, with 13 bases between them. This CDR3 is 15 amino acids long. CDR3 bases: TGTGCCAGCAGCCCCGTAGGGGCCGACACCGGGGAGCTGTTTTTT. Translating it yields CASSPVGADTGELFF.

This clonotype was recorded at least ten times. This chain joins TRBV20-1 and TRBJ2-1, with TRBD1 matching over 10 bases. The germline gives CDR1 DFQATT, CDR2 SNEGSKA (reference sequence). V was pared by 6 bases and J by 8 bases, with 10 bases of the junction left unmatched. The length of the CDR3 is 14 residues. The CDR3 reads CSALRDRGIDEQFF. The CDR3 region has the DNA TGCAGTGCGCTCCGGGACAGGGGTATCGATGAGCAGTTCTTC.

With regard to this clonotype: It is unclear where the CDR3 begins or ends on the DNA, so no DNA is shown, and the CDR3 is as TCRdb lists it. The rearrangement uses TRBV5-5 and TRBJ2-2. The CDR3 is 15 amino acids in total, end residues counted. From germline, CDR1 is SGHKS and CDR2 YYEKEE (reference sequence). The CDR3 loop reads CASSLGGRTPGSCFF.

By share, this clonotype ranks as medium-sized. The V gene is TRBV10-3, the J gene TRBJ2-7, with 9 nucleotides matching TRBD1. Germline trimming cut 6 bases from V and 0 bases from J; bases unmatched to any gene: 6. This CDR3 has 15 residues. The germline V gene encodes CDR1 ENHRY and CDR2 SYGVKD. The CDR3 here is CAISLGGQGSYEQYF. Here the CDR3 DNA reads TGTGCCATCAGCCTGGGGGGACAGGGCTCCTACGAGCAGTACTTC.